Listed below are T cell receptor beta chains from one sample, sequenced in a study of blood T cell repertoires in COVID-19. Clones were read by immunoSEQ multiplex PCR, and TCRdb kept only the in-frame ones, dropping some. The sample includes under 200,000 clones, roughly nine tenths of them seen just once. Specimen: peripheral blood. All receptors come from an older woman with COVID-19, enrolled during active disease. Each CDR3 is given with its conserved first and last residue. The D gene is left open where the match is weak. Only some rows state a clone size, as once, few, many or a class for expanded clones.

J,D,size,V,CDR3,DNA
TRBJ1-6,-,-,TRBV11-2,CASSLPGSPLHF,TGTGCCAGCAGCTTACCGGGATCACCCCTCCACTTT
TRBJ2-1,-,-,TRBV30,CAWSVGGYNEQFF,TGTGCCTGGAGTGTAGGGGGCTACAATGAGCAGTTCTTC
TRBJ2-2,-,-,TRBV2,CASRGHYTGELFF,TGTGCCAGCAGGGGACACTACACCGGGGAGCTGTTTTTT
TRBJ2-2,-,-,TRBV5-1,CASSTRGGAGELFF,TGCGCCAGCAGCACCAGGGGAGGGGCCGGGGAGCTGTTTTTT
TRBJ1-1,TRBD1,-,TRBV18,CASSQKEDRASAEAFF,TGTGCCAGCTCACAAAAAGAGGACAGGGCATCCGCTGAAGCTTTCTTT
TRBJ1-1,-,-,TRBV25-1,CASSEWGQNTEAFF,TGTGCCAGCAGTGAATGGGGACAGAACACTGAAGCTTTCTTT
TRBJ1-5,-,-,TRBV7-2,CASSLPGGNQPQHF,TGTGCCAGCAGCTTACCAGGGGGCAATCAGCCCCAGCATTTT
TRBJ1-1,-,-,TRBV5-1,CASTPKTGHTEAFF,TGCGCCAGCACTCCAAAAACAGGGCATACTGAAGCTTTCTTT
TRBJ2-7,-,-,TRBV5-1,CASTSEYALGEQYF,TGCGCCAGCACCTCGGAGTACGCCTTAGGCGAGCAGTACTTC
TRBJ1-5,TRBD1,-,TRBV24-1,CATSDPREGASQPQHF,TGTGCCACCAGTGATCCGCGTGAGGGGGCATCTCAGCCCCAGCATTTT
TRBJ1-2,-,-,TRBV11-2,CASSLVGGYTF,TGTGCCAGCAGCTTAGTGGGCGGCTACACCTTC
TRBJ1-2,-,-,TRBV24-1,CATSRDRASGYTF,TGTGCCACCAGTCGAGACCGAGCTAGTGGCTACACCTTC
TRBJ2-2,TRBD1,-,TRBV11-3,CASPSPGQTYTGELFF,TGTGCCAGCCCCTCCCCGGGACAGACCTACACCGGGGAGCTGTTTTTT
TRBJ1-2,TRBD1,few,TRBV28,CASSPPGQGAILGGYTF,TGTGCCAGCAGTCCCCCGGGACAGGGGGCGATCCTCGGTGGCTACACCTTC
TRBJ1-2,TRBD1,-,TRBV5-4,CASSSTGSSGYTF,TGTGCCAGCAGCTCGACAGGGTCTTCTGGCTACACCTTC
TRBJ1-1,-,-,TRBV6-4,CASRAGTEAFF,TGTGCCAGCAGGGCAGGTACTGAAGCTTTCTTT
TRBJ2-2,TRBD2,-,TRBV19,CASKGSGINTGELFF,TGTGCCAGTAAGGGCAGCGGGATTAACACCGGGGAGCTGTTTTTT
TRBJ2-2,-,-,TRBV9,CASETGVSNTGELFF,TGTGCCAGCGAAACCGGGGTATCGAACACCGGGGAGCTGTTTTTT
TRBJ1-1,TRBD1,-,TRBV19,CASSARQGAHAFF,TGTGCCAGTAGTGCCCGACAGGGGGCGCATGCTTTCTTT
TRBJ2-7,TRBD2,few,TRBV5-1,CASSATSGTGRLNREYEQYF,TGCGCCAGCAGCGCGACTAGCGGCACAGGACGACTAAATCGAGAATACGAGCAGTACTTC
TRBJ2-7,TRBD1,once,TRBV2,CASGEADRGTYEQYF,TGTGCCAGCGGAGAGGCGGACAGGGGAACCTACGAGCAGTACTTC
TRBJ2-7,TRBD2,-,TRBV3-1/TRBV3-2,CASSRLASGINEQYF,TGTGCCAGCAGCCGGTTGGCTAGCGGGATCAACGAGCAGTACTTC
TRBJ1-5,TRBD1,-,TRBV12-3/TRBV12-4,CASSTGVYQPQHF,TGTGCCAGCAGTACAGGGGTTTATCAGCCCCAGCATTTT
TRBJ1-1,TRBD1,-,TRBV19,CASSRYRGMTGEAFF,TGTGCCAGTAGTAGGTACCGAGGGATGACAGGGGAAGCTTTCTTT
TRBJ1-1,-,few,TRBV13,CASSYDKNTEAFF,TGTGCCAGCAGCTACGACAAGAACACTGAAGCTTTCTTT
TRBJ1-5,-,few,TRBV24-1,CATSDPGGNQPQHF,TGTGCCACCAGTGATCCCGGAGGGAATCAGCCCCAGCATTTT
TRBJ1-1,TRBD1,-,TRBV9,CASSPITGGNTEAFF,TGTGCCAGCAGCCCAATAACAGGGGGGAACACTGAAGCTTTCTTT
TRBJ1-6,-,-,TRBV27,CASSLGSALHF,TGTGCCAGCAGTTTGGGCTCAGCCCTCCACTTT
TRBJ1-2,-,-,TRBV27,CASSLGGRSVGYTF,TGTGCCAGCAGTCTGGGAGGGAGGTCGGTTGGCTACACCTTC
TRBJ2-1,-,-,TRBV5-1,CASSLSGRSYNEQFF,TGCGCCAGCAGCTTGAGCGGCCGCTCCTACAATGAGCAGTTCTTC
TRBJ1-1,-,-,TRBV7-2,CASSLGGMGGLLMNTEAFF,TGTGCCAGCAGCTTAGGAGGGATGGGGGGGCTGCTGATGAACACTGAAGCTTTCTTT
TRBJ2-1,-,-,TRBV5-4,CASSLRRGSNEQFF,TGTGCCAGCAGCTTGAGGAGAGGATCCAATGAGCAGTTCTTC
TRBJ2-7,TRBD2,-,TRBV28,CASVLAGGPREQYF,TGTGCCAGTGTTCTAGCGGGAGGGCCGAGGGAGCAGTACTTC
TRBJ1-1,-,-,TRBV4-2,CASSQEIGMNTEAFF,TGTGCCAGCAGCCAAGAAATCGGGATGAACACTGAAGCTTTCTTT
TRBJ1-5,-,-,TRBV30,CAWSVLGGGQPQHF,TGTGCCTGGAGTGTACTTGGGGGAGGTCAGCCCCAGCATTTT
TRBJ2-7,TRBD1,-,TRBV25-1,CASSPQDRVSYEQYF,TGTGCCAGCAGCCCCCAGGACAGGGTCTCCTACGAGCAGTACTTC
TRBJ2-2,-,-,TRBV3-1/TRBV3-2,CASSQGPPLAITTGELFF,TGTGCCAGCAGCCAAGGCCCCCCGCTTGCGATAACCACCGGGGAGCTGTTTTTT
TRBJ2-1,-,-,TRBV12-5,CASGPSSGNEQFF,TGTGCTAGTGGTCCCTCCAGCGGGAATGAGCAGTTCTTC
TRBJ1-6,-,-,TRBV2,CASSEGTAEAPLHF,TGTGCCAGCAGTGAAGGGACAGCCGAAGCACCCCTCCACTTT